The TCR beta chain under discussion was sequenced for a study of T cell repertoires in cytomegalovirus infection. The V and J ends lost 0 bases and 0 bases, in that order; junction bases with no gene match: 1. The CDR3 loop spans 15 amino acids. Germline V gene data show CDR1 as SEHNR and CDR2 as FQNEAQ (reference sequence). Regarding the study as a whole: It was HLA-C-restricted CMV-specific TCR beta clonotypes that dominated the response ex vivo.

TCRdb processed the reads anew with MiXCR; each CDR3 protein has one entry. The table has approximately 910,000 distinct CDR3 sequences, less than 40% seen once; the top ten hold over 12%. This clonotype was counted only a few times. What it binds is unknown. V usage is TRBV7-9 and J usage is TRBJ2-5; TRBD1 agrees at 7 bases. Sample: cultured CD8+ T cells from PBMCs, taken from culture after CMV antigen stimulation. This clonotype was obtained from a human donor in good health (CMV status not recorded). Some clones in this sample may be carry-over from other donors' samples. CDR3 region: CASSLAGTDQETQYF. CDR3 nucleotide sequence: TGTGCCAGCAGCTTAGCTGGGACAGACCAAGAGACCCAGTACTTC.